This TCR beta chain was sequenced in a study of blood T cell repertoires in COVID-19. For the study at large: There were acute and convalescent COVID-19 samples, and they came from the United States, Italy and Spain. In each case, the material was cDNA or gDNA derived from T cells, B-cell-depleted T cells, or PBMCs.

CDR1 SNHLY and CDR2 FYNNEI come from the germline V gene. Trimming removed 2 bases from V and 4 bases from J, with 11 bases in between. This CDR3 is 15 amino acids long. In the study's own analysis: Amplification from reference gene primers served as the basis for estimated nucleated cell counts. Only in-frame clones appear in the TCRdb table, and some are missing; sequencing was by immunoSEQ multiplex PCR. That table gives V, J and clone size, and the DNA gave D and trimming. The data contain some 190,000 clones, approximately 80% of them seen just once; the ten biggest clones take up 9.5% to 15%. This TCR derives from a woman in her fifties or sixties with acute or convalescent COVID-19. The chain combines TRBV2 with TRBJ2-2, with a tentative D call TRBD2 (7 bases). Sequenced input: peripheral blood. The DNA for the CDR3 is TGTGCCAGCAGTGAATGGGGGGGCCGCACCGGGGAGCTGTTTTTT. It specifies CASSEWGGRTGELFF.